The 3 T cell receptor beta chains given below trace back to one sample, sequenced in a study of Graves' ophthalmopathy and Graves' hyperthyroidism. Using RNA transcripts, the TCR beta CDR3 regions were amplified. An opening RT-PCR round employed HTBI primers and preceded a second-round multiplex PCR. From the multiplex PCR reads, TCRdb called clonotypes with MiXCR, one entry per CDR3 protein. The repertoire holds 350,000 to 450,000 distinct CDR3 sequences, approximately 16% seen once, with about 1.4% in the top ten. Sequencing input: peripheral blood. Every receptor here comes from a woman between 18 and 30 years old with Graves' ophthalmopathy.

This clonotype was recorded many times. CDR3 in amino acids: CASSSTGSLTVNTEAFF. CDR3 bases: TGTGCCAGCAGCTCCACCGGTTCGCTAACAGTGAACACTGAAGCTTTCTTT. The chain links TRBV9 to TRBJ1-1; D is unclear. The CDR3 consists of 17 residues. V dropped 4 bases and J dropped 0 bases, with 19 bases sitting between them. CDR1 SGDLS and CDR2 YYNGEE come from the germline V gene.

Ten or more counts support this clonotype. V gene TRBV28 combines with J gene TRBJ2-7, with 10 bases aligning to TRBD1. Per the germline V gene, CDR1 is MDHEN and CDR2 is SYDVKM. After removal of 2 bases from V and 7 bases from J, the junction contained 11 bases not matched to a gene. This CDR3 is 16 amino acids long. In DNA, the CDR3 is TGTGCCAGCAGTTTAGGGGACAGGGGAAGGGTTAGGGAGCAGTACTTC. As protein: CASSLGDRGRVREQYF.

In this sample, this clonotype turned up many times. CDR3 region: CASSLAGLADTEAFF. Written as DNA, the CDR3 is TGTGCCAGCAGCTTGGCTGGCCTGGCGGACACTGAAGCTTTCTTT. J is TRBJ1-1 and V is TRBV5-6; D is undetermined. CDR3 length equals 15 residues. The germline CDR1 and CDR2 sequences are SGHDT and YYEEEE. V was clipped by 0 bases and J by 3 bases, with 12 bases between them.